Shown below are 11 T cell receptor beta chains from a single sample sequenced in a study of identical twins. TCRdb analysed the 5' RACE reads with MiXCR anew, one entry per CDR3 protein. The repertoire holds more than 1.5 million distinct CDR3 sequences, about 30% seen once, with about 0.25% in the top ten. Sequenced sample: cord blood. The receptor source for this set is a newborn girl in good health.

Worth noting for this clonotype: At one of its ends the junction is not consistent with the germline gene, which may arise from a read error. This sequence joins TRBV20-1 and TRBJ2-7, with TRBD1 identical over 7 bases. The length of the CDR3 is 13 residues. CDR1 is DFQATT and CDR2 is SNEGSKA in the germline V gene (reference sequence). The CDR3 region has the DNA TGCAGTGCTAGGGGACAGCTACCCTACGGGCAGTACTTC. This gives the protein CSARGQLPYGQYF.

Turning to this clonotype: Its ends do not fully match the called genes, so a read error is possible. The chain joins TRBV3-1 to TRBJ2-7; possibly TRBD1 for D (5 bases). The CDR3 is made up of 16 amino acids. The V gene's germline CDR1 is LGHDT and CDR2 YNNKEL (reference sequence). The CDR3 sequence is CASSQDFSGASCEQYF. CDR3 DNA sequence: TGTGCCAGCAGCCAAGATTTTTCTGGGGCCTCCTGCGAGCAGTACTTC.

The CDR3 DNA reads as TGTGCCAGCAGCCAAGATTCTATCAGGCGGTACTTC. It encodes CASSQDSIRRYF. This chain connects TRBV3-1 to TRBJ2-7; D not resolved. The germline CDR1 and CDR2 sequences are LGHDT and YNNKEL (reference sequence). V was clipped by 0 bases and J by 12 bases, with 12 bases between them. This CDR3 is 12 amino acids long.

Worth noting for this clonotype: This sequence may be a read error, since a much larger clone differs from it by one base. The chain employs TRBV12-3 or TRBV12-4 and TRBJ2-5; maybe TRBD2 (5 bases). The CDR3 has 15 residues. The germline V and J ends were trimmed by 1 base and 11 bases, with 20 bases remaining between them. CDR3 bases: TGTGCCAGCAGTTTAGTGGGAGTTCCCTACAATGAGCAGTACTTC. It encodes CASSLVGVPYNEQYF.

This clonotype has more than one count but fewer than ten. This chain connects TRBV12-3 or TRBV12-4 to TRBJ2-7, with TRBD2 matching over 15 bases. V lost 5 bases, J lost 2 bases, and 10 bases stayed unmatched. This CDR3 region has 18 residues. CDR3: CASSVSGLAGGETYEQYF. As DNA, the CDR3 is TGTGCCAGCAGTGTCTCGGGACTAGCGGGGGGAGAAACCTACGAGCAGTACTTC.

The chain has TRBV20-1 and TRBJ1-2; D is possibly TRBD1 (5 bases). Trimming left V 2 bases short and J 8 bases short, with 21 bases between. Germline assignment: CDR1 DFQATT and CDR2 SNEGSKA (reference sequence). CDR3 size: 15 residues. CDR3 coding DNA: TGCAGTGCTAGACCCTCGTCCGTCTGGGGGGGAGGCTACACCTTC. Protein: CSARPSSVWGGGYTF.

This clonotype was observed a few times. The chain is built from TRBV29-1 and TRBJ1-2; TRBD1 might be the D (5 bases). Trimming removed 5 bases from V and 2 bases from J, with 18 bases in between. In germline, CDR1 is SQVTM, CDR2 ANQGSEA. The CDR3 spans 15 residues. CDR3 protein: CSVPGGIGGNYGYTF. The CDR3 bases are TGCAGCGTTCCCGGCGGGATCGGGGGGAACTATGGCTACACCTTC. Complete variable domain (other parts from reference TRBV29-1 and TRBJ1-2): SAVISQKPSRDICQRGTSLTIQCQVDSQVTMMFWYRQQPGQSLTLIATANQGSEATYESGFVIDKFPISRPNLTFSTLTVSNMSPEDSSIYLCSVPGGIGGNYGYTFGSGTRLTVV.

This rearrangement joins TRBV6-6 to TRBJ1-1; D not resolved. Germline V lookup: CDR1 MNHNY, CDR2 SVGAGI (reference sequence). Trimming removed 5 bases from V and 6 bases from J, with 19 bases in between. The CDR3 sequence is 15 residues long. The CDR3 DNA reads as TGTGCCAGCAGTGCGGCCCGACCATACTTCTCTGAAGCTTTCTTT. Amino acids: CASSAARPYFSEAFF.

Only a few counts were recorded for this clonotype. This chain links TRBV5-5 with TRBJ2-7; 10 nucleotides match TRBD2. This CDR3 region has 15 residues. Germline loops: CDR1 SGHKS, CDR2 YYEKEE (reference sequence). After removal of 2 bases from V and 1 base from J, the junction contained 3 bases not matched to a gene. This CDR3 reads CASSFGTSASYEQYF. The CDR3 DNA is TGTGCCAGCAGCTTCGGGACTAGCGCTTCCTACGAGCAGTACTTC.

Concerning this clonotype itself: A much larger clone differs from this one at a single base, so this may be a read error. The rearrangement links TRBV29-1 to TRBJ2-3, with 10 bases identical to TRBD2. V dropped 6 bases and J dropped 0; count of bases not matched to a gene: 3. The germline gives CDR1 SQVTM, CDR2 ANQGSEA. The CDR3 loop spans 14 amino acids. CDR3 sequence reads: CSVATSGSTDTQYF. The CDR3 DNA reads as TGCAGCGTCGCGACTAGCGGGAGCACAGATACGCAGTATTTT.

The genes are TRBV4-1 and TRBJ1-1; D remains ambiguous. This CDR3 is built from 16 residues. CDR1 and CDR2 from the germline V gene are MGHRA and YSYEKL. V was clipped by 4 bases and J by 0 bases, with 15 bases between them. The CDR3 sequence: CASSLRGRGMNTEAFF. In DNA, the CDR3 is TGCGCCAGCAGCCTTCGTGGGCGAGGCATGAACACTGAAGCTTTCTTT.